This TCR beta chain derives from a study of blood T cell repertoires in COVID-19. TCRdb's table, derived via immunoSEQ multiplex PCR, lists solely in-frame clones and lacks some. The sample lists about 250,000 clones, around 90% occurring once. This CDR3 spans 21 amino acids. The junction had 18 bases not matched to a gene; V was cut back by 4 bases and J by 0 bases. Germline V CDR1 and CDR2: LNHDA, SQIVND (reference sequence). This chain links TRBV19 with TRBJ2-6; 7 bases match TRBD1. The clonotype was recovered from a woman aged 30 to 39 with acute or convalescent COVID-19. Specimen: peripheral blood. CDR3 nucleotides: TGTGCCAGTAGTACCAAAGGGGGCTTATTTGACTGGAGCTCTGGGGCCAACGTCCTGACTTTC. Its translation: CASSTKGGLFDWSSGANVLTF.